This entry concerns a single TCR beta chain. Its antigen is currently unknown. Blood RNA was derived from unsorted whole blood, and germline DNA was extracted too. HBV chronically infected the treatment-naive patients. Before surgery, 3 to 5 milliliters of EDTA blood were taken. Trimming left V 3 bases short and J 3 bases short, with 16 bases between. The CDR3 covers 15 residues. Germline V gene data show CDR1 as SGHKS and CDR2 as YYEKEE (reference sequence). A constant-region primer primed TCR beta cDNA synthesis from roughly 500 ng of total RNA. Sequencing libraries for TCR beta derived from three nested multiplex PCR rounds that used slightly modified ARM-PCR. The study ran its first two PCR rounds for 9 to 10 cycles each, using TRBV1-TRBV30 forward primers and a C-beta reverse primer. MiXCR, applied by TCRdb to the multiplex PCR reads, yields one record per CDR3 protein. The sample holds about 180,000 distinct CDR3 sequences, approximately 60% seen once.

The data are from a study of tumor-infiltrating lymphocytes in primary liver carcinoma. Findings of the study overall: Tumor top-250-clone fraction significantly exceeded that of blood (p = 0.039).

The genes are TRBV5-5 and TRBJ2-7, with D unclear. Sequencing used peripheral blood. This TCR derives from a man in his forties with primary liver carcinoma and hepatitis B virus infection. The CDR3 bases are TGTGCCAGCAGCTCGGTTGGTCCGGAACACTACGAGCAGTACTTC. This translates into CASSSVGPEHYEQYF.